This record looks at one T cell receptor beta chain sequence and its context. The antigen is undetermined. Germline CDR1 reads SGHNT; CDR2 reads YYREEE (reference sequence). The CDR3 runs 14 residues. The V end was cut by 3 bases, the J end by 5 bases, with 14 bases between. The data were produced by immunoSEQ multiplex PCR, yet TCRdb's version contains in-frame clones alone and is incomplete. The sample contains 25,000 to 35,000 clones, 65% to 85% of which appear only once. This sample is drawn from a study of a mutant IDH1 vaccine in newly diagnosed glioma. Study outcomes and limitations: Immune responses arising from the vaccine appeared in about 93% of patients.

Time point defined: week 23, last vaccination. Topical imiquimod was applied with each vaccine dose, which held 300 ug of mutant IDH1 20-mer peptide. This specimen consisted of PBMCs, obtained from a glioma patient whose treatment included an IDH1 peptide vaccine. The chain has TRBV5-4 and TRBJ1-2; tentative D call: TRBD1 (6 bases). The receptor was isolated from a woman in her late teens or twenties with glioma. Written as DNA, the CDR3 is TGTGCCAGCAGCTCCCAGGGGAAGGAATATGGCTACACCTTC. Protein sequence: CASSSQGKEYGYTF.